The 9 T cell receptor beta chains given below trace back to one sample, sequenced in a study of T-cell reconstitution after alpha-beta-depleted transplantation in children. The TCRbeta library incorporated unique molecular identifiers. Using its own MiXCR run on the PCR reads, TCRdb lists one record per CDR3 protein. This sample has some 500,000 distinct CDR3 sequences; approximately 30% occur once, and the top ten carry about 2.3%. This sample comprised PBMCs from the stem cell graft donor, obtained from the stem cell graft. The receptor set was obtained from a human donor who donated a stem cell graft to a child with aplastic anemia.

This rearrangement joins TRBV25-1 to TRBJ2-5; 9 positions match TRBD2. This CDR3 contains 15 residues. The J segment lost 5 bases and the V segment lost 5 bases, leaving 9 bases of the junction unmatched. The germline gives CDR1 MGHDK, CDR2 SYGVNS. In DNA, the CDR3 is TGTGCCAGCAGTCTAGGCGGGAGGGCCCTCGAGACCCAGTACTTC. Translated, it gives CASSLGGRALETQYF.

This clonotype was observed a few times. The chain is built from TRBV7-2 and TRBJ2-4, with 7 bases matching TRBD1. Germline V gene sequence: CDR1 SGHTA, CDR2 FQGNSA. The CDR3 runs to 17 residues. After removal of 0 bases from V and 5 bases from J, the junction contained 10 bases not matched to a gene. CDR3 DNA: TGTGCCAGCAGCTTAGCTTTCCTCGGACAGGCCCAAAACATTCAGTACTTC. It is translated as CASSLAFLGQAQNIQYF.

CDR3 nucleotide sequence: TGTGCCAGCAGTAGGGGTTCGCGCACCGGGGAGCTGTTTTTT. Translating it yields CASSRGSRTGELFF. The chain couples TRBV12-3 or TRBV12-4 to TRBJ2-2; D might be TRBD1 (5 bases). This CDR3 is 14 amino acids long. V dropped 5 bases and J dropped 4 bases, with 11 bases sitting between them.

The sample holds a few counts of this clonotype. The chain carries TRBV18 and TRBJ2-1, with 8 bases lining up with TRBD2. The CDR3 consists of 14 residues. The germline V gene has CDR1 KGHSH and CDR2 LQKENI. The ends lost 6 bases at V and 6 bases at J; junction bases unmatched: 7. This CDR3 is CASSASGPLNEQFF. The CDR3 coding sequence is TGTGCCAGCTCCGCTAGCGGGCCCCTCAATGAGCAGTTCTTC.

This clonotype was found many times. The rearrangement joins TRBV20-1 to TRBJ2-1; TRBD2 matches at 9 bases. The CDR3 is made up of 16 amino acids. The germline CDR1 and CDR2 sequences are DFQATT and SNEGSKA (reference sequence). The V gene end was trimmed by 6 bases and the J gene end by 1 base; junction bases not matched to a gene: 10. CDR3 bases: TGCAGTGCCCTTGGGGGGCTAGCGGGGTCCTACAATGAGCAGTTCTTC. Amino acids: CSALGGLAGSYNEQFF.

This rearrangement joins TRBV5-1 to TRBJ2-5, with D possibly being TRBD2 (6 bases). This CDR3 spans 14 amino acids. Trimming pared 0 bases from V and 4 bases from J, leaving 10 bases between. Germline V gives CDR1 SGHRS, CDR2 YFSETQ. The CDR3, as DNA: TGCGCCAGCAGCTTGGGCGGGAATACAGAGACCCAGTACTTC. Translating it yields CASSLGGNTETQYF. The variable domain in full, completed from reference TRBV5-1 and TRBJ2-5, reads KAGVTQTPRYLIKTRGQQVTLSCSPISGHRSVSWYQQTPGQGLQFLFEYFSETQRNKGNFPGRFSGRQFSNSRSEMNVSTLELGDSALYLCASSLGGNTETQYFGPGTRLLVL.

This clonotype was seen a few times. The V gene is TRBV5-1, the J gene TRBJ2-1, with 8 nucleotides matching TRBD1. CDR3 size: 16 residues. Per the germline V gene, CDR1 is SGHRS and CDR2 is YFSETQ. With V trimmed by 0 bases and J by 7 bases, 9 bases remained unmatched. For the CDR3, the DNA is TGCGCCAGCAGCTTGGAAGTGACAGGGGTGGTTAATGAGCAGTTCTTC. It encodes CASSLEVTGVVNEQFF.

This clonotype was counted only a few times. The chain recombines TRBV12-3 or TRBV12-4 with TRBJ1-5, with D tentatively TRBD1 (6 bases). The V end lost 8 bases, the J end lost 0 bases, and 14 bases lay between the germline ends. This CDR3 has 15 residues. Here the CDR3 DNA reads TGTGCCAGCGGGCGGGACACCCATAGCAATCAGCCCCAGCATTTT. Protein product: CASGRDTHSNQPQHF.

This clonotype has only a few counts. One junction end does not reproduce the germline sequence, and a read error may be involved. J is TRBJ2-5 and V is TRBV7-6, with D hard to call. Germline CDR1 SGHVS, CDR2 FNYEAQ. The CDR3 is 15 residues long. The CDR3 DNA sequence: TGTGCCAGCAGCCCCGCACGGTCTGGTGTGGAGACCCAGTACTTT. It is translated as CASSPARSGVETQYF. Based on the CDR3 plus reference TRBV7-6 and TRBJ2-5, the full variable domain is GAGVSQSPRYKVTKRGQDVALRCDPISGHVSLYWYRQALGQGPEFLTYFNYEAQQDKSGLPNDRFSAERPEGSISTLTIQRTEQRDSAMYRCASSPARSGVETQYFGPGTRLLVL.